This T cell receptor (beta chain) was retrieved from a study of blood T cell repertoires in COVID-19. At the level of the study: T cells, B-cell-depleted T cells, or PBMCs provided the cDNA or gDNA that served as material.

The protocol was immunoSEQ multiplex PCR, while the TCRdb copy is restricted to in-frame clones and leaves out a portion. This sample has 190,000 or so clones; around 80% occur once, and the top ten carry 12%. In Seattle, patients joined the study during active infection and were tracked longitudinally. The sequencing input was peripheral blood. The sequence was obtained from a woman of 80 years or more with COVID-19, enrolled during active disease.

CDR3 amino acids: CARSLLAGDTQYF. As DNA, the CDR3 is TGTGCCAGAAGCCTACTGGCAGGGGATACGCAGTATTTT. The V and J genes are TRBV5-3 and TRBJ2-3, with a possible D match to TRBD1 (5 bases). TRBV5-3 is an ORF for which the function is uncertain. V lost 4 bases, J lost 6 bases, and 12 bases lay in between. This CDR3 contains 13 residues.